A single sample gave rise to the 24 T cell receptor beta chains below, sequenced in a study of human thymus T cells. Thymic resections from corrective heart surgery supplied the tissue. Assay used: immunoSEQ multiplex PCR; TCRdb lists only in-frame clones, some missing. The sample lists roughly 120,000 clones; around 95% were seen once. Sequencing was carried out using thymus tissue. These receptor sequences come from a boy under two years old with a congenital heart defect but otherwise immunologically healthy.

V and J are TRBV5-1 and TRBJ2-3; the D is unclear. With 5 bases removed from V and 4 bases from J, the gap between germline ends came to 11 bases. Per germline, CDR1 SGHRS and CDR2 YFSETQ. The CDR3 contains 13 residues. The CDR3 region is CASRTSPADTQYF. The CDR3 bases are TGCGCCAGCAGGACCTCACCCGCAGATACGCAGTATTTT.

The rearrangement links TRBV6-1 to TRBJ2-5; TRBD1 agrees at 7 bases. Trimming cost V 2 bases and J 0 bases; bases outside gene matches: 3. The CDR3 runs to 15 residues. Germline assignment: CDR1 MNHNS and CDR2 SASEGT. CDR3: CASSEQDRYQETQYF. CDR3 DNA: TGTGCCAGCAGTGAACAGGACAGGTACCAAGAGACCCAGTACTTC.

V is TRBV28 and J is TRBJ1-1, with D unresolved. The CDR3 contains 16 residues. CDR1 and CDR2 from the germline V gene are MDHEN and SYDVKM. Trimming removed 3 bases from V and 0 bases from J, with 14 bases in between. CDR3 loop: CASSFRNGYVNTEAFF. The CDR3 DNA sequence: TGTGCCAGCAGTTTTCGAAATGGGTACGTGAACACTGAAGCTTTCTTT.

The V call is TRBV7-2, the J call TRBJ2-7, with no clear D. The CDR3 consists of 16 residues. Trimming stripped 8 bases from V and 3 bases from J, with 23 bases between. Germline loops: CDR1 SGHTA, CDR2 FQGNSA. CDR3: CASALRMSPEFYEQYF. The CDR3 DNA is TGTGCCAGCGCCCTCCGGATGTCTCCTGAATTCTACGAGCAGTACTTC.

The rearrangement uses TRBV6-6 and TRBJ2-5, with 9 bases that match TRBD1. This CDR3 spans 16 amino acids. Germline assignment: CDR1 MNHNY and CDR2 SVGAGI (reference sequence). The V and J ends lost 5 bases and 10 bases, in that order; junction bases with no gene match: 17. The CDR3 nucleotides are TGTGCCAGCAGTGCGGACAGGGGCCCTTTTTCGAAGGACCAGTACTTC. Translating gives CASSADRGPFSKDQYF.

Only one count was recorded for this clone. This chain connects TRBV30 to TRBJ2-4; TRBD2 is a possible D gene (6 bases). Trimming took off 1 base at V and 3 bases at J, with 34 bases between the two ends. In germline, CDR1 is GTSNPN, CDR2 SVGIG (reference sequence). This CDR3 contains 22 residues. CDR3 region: CAWSGGELVLTNPNPGKNIQYF. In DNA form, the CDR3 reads TGTGCCTGGAGTGGGGGGGAGCTAGTCCTCACCAACCCCAACCCGGGCAAAAACATTCAGTACTTC.

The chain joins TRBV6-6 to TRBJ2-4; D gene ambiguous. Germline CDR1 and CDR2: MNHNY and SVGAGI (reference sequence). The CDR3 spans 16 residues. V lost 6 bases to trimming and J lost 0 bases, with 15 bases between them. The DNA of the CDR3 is TGTGCCAGCAGGGCCCTAAGCCAGCTAGCCAAAAACATTCAGTACTTC. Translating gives CASRALSQLAKNIQYF.

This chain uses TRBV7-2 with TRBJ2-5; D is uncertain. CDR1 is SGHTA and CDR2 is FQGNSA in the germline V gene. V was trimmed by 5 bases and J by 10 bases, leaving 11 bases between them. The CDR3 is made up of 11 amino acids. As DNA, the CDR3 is TGTGCCAGCAGCCCGCGAGTTAGCCAGTACTTC. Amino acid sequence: CASSPRVSQYF.

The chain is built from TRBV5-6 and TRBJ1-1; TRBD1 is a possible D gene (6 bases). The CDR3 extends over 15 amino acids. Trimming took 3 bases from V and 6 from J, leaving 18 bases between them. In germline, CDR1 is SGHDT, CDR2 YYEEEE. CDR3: CASSWPVGTCPEAFF. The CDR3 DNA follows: TGTGCCAGCAGCTGGCCGGTGGGGACATGCCCTGAAGCTTTCTTT.

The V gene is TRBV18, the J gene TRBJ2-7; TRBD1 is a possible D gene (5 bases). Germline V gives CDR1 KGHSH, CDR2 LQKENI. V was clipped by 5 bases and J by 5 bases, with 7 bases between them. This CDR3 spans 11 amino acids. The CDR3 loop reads CASSRGHEQYF. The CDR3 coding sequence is TGTGCCAGCTCAAGGGGCCACGAGCAGTACTTC.

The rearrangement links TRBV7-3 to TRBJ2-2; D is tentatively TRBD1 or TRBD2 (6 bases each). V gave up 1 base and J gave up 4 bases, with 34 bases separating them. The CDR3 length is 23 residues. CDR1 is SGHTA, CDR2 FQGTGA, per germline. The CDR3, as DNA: TGTGCCAGCAGCTTAAGGCCGGGGGCGACAGATAACACCAACTGGACGGGCACCGGGGAGCTGTTTTTT. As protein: CASSLRPGATDNTNWTGTGELFF.

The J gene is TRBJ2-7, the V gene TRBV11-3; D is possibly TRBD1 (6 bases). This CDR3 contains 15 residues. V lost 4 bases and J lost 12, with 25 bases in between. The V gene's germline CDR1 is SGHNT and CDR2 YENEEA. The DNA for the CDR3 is TGTGCCAGCAGCTGGTACCCGGGCCGCCAGGGGAGTCTGTACTTC. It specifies CASSWYPGRQGSLYF.

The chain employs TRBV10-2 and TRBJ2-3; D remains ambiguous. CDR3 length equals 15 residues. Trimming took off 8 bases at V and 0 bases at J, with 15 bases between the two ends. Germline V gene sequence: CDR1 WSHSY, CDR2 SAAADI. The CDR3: CASRTPRSSTDTQYF. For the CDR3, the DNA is TGCGCCAGCCGGACGCCGCGCAGTAGCACAGATACGCAGTATTTT.

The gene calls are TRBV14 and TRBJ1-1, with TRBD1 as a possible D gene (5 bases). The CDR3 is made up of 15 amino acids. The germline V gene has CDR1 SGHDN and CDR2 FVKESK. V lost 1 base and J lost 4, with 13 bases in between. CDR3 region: CASSQGGGGGTEAFF. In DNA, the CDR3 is TGTGCCAGCAGCCAAGGGGGCGGGGGAGGCACTGAAGCTTTCTTT.

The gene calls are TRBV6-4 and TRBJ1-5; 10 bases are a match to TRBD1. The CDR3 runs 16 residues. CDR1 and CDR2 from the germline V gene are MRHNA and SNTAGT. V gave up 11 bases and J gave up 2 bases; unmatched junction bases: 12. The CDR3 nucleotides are TGTGCCGGCATCGGGACAGGGGCAAACGGCAATCAGCCCCAGCATTTT. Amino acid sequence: CAGIGTGANGNQPQHF.

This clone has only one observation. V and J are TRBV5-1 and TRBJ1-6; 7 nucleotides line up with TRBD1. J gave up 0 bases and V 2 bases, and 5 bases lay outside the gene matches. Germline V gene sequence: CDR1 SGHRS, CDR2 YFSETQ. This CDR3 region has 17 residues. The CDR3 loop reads CASSLQGSGSYNSPLHF. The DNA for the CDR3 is TGCGCCAGCAGCTTACAGGGGTCGGGCTCCTATAATTCACCCCTCCACTTT.

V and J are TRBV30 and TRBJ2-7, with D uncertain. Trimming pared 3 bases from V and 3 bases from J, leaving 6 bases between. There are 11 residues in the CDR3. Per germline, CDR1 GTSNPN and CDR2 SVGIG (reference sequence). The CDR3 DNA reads TGTGCCTGGAGGAGAAGCTACGAGCAGTACTTC. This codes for CAWRRSYEQYF.

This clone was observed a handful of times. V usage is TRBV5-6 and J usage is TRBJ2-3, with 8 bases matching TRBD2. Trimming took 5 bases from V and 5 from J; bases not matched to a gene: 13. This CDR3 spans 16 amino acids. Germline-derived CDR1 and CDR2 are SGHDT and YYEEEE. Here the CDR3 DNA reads TGTGCCAGCAGGCCCTCCCCGACTAGCGAGGAAGATACGCAGTATTTT. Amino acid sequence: CASRPSPTSEEDTQYF.

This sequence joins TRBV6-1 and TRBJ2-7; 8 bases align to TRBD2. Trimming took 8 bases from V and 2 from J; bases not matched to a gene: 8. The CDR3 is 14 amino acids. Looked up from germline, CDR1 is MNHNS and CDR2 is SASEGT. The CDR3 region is CASGLAGLTYEQYF. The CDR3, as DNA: TGTGCCAGCGGCCTAGCGGGCCTGACCTACGAGCAGTACTTC.

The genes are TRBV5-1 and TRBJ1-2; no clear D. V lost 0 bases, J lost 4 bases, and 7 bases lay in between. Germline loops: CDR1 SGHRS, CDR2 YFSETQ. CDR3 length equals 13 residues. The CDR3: CASSLGAIYGYTF. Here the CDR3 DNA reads TGCGCCAGCAGCTTGGGGGCGATCTATGGCTACACCTTC.

The CDR3 region is CASSPVQGSYGYTF. DNA for the CDR3: TGTGCCAGCTCACCAGTACAGGGAAGCTATGGCTACACCTTC. This chain links TRBV18 with TRBJ1-2; the D gene is possibly TRBD1 (6 bases). CDR1 is KGHSH and CDR2 is LQKENI in the germline V gene. V shed 2 bases and J shed 4 bases, with 11 bases lying between them. This CDR3 is 14 amino acids long.

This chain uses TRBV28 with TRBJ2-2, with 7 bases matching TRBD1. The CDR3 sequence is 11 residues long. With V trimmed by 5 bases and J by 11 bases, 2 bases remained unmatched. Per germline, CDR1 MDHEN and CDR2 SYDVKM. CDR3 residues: CASSTGEELFF. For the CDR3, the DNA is TGTGCCAGCAGTACAGGGGAAGAGCTGTTTTTT.

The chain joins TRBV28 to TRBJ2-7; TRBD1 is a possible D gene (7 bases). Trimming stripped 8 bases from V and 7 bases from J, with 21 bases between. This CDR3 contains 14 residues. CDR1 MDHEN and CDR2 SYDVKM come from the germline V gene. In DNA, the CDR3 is TGTGCCAGCGTTTCCCAGGGGGGAGGAGGGGAGCAGTACTTC. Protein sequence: CASVSQGGGGEQYF.

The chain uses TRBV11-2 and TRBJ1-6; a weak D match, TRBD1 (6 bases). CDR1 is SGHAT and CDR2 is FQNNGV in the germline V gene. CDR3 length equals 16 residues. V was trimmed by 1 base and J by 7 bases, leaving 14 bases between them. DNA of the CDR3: TGTGCCAGCAGCTTAGGGGGTGGAGGACAGAATTCACCCCTCCACTTT. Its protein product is CASSLGGGGQNSPLHF.